Below, 30 T cell receptor beta chains from the same sample are listed, as sequenced in a study of Ad26.COV2.S vaccination and SARS-CoV-2 variants. The data were produced by immunoSEQ multiplex PCR, yet TCRdb's version contains in-frame clones alone and is incomplete. The table shows some 190,000 clones, with roughly 85% occurring only once. Material: peripheral blood, obtained after recovery from COVID-19. The receptors stem from a human donor who had recovered from COVID-19.

The chain joins TRBV6-6 to TRBJ2-3; the match to TRBD1 covers 8 bases. CDR1 MNHNY and CDR2 SVGAGI come from the germline V gene (reference sequence). The CDR3 covers 14 residues. Trimming at V came to 4 bases and at J to 5 bases, leaving 5 bases not matched to a gene. The CDR3 spells CASSWTGTGDTQYF. CDR3 nucleotides: TGTGCCAGCAGTTGGACAGGGACAGGAGATACGCAGTATTTT.

This chain links TRBV19 with TRBJ1-1; the D is unclear. V was clipped by 5 bases and J by 1 base, with 5 bases between them. Germline assignment: CDR1 LNHDA and CDR2 SQIVND (reference sequence). This CDR3 comprises 12 residues. CDR3 loop: CASSPSNTEAFF. CDR3 sequence (DNA): TGTGCCAGTAGTCCATCGAACACTGAAGCTTTCTTT.

This clone has a single count. The chain has TRBV27 and TRBJ2-7, with D hard to call. This CDR3 spans 13 amino acids. Germline CDR1 is MNHEY and CDR2 is SMNVEV (reference sequence). Trimming removed 2 bases from V and 3 bases from J, with 8 bases in between. Here the CDR3 DNA reads TGTGCCAGCAGTTTACTCTACAGCTACGAGCAGTACTTC. It encodes CASSLLYSYEQYF.

This clone was detected only a few times. The chain combines TRBV4-2 with TRBJ1-6, with D hard to call. The CDR3 has 14 amino acids. Trimming pared 0 bases from V and 10 bases from J, leaving 10 bases between. CDR1 LGHNA and CDR2 YNFKEQ come from the germline V gene. This chain's CDR3 is CASSQDRVKSPLHF. In DNA, the CDR3 is TGTGCCAGCAGCCAAGATAGGGTGAAATCACCCCTCCACTTT.

The chain couples TRBV28 to TRBJ1-2; 7 positions match TRBD1. This CDR3 has 13 residues. CDR1 and CDR2 from the germline V gene are MDHEN and SYDVKM. After removal of 4 bases from V and 4 bases from J, the junction contained 3 bases not matched to a gene. In DNA form, the CDR3 reads TGTGCCAGCAGTTACAGGGGTGGCTATGGCTACACCTTC. Protein product: CASSYRGGYGYTF.

The chain recombines TRBV3-1 (or the pseudogene TRBV3-2) with TRBJ2-3, with D tentatively TRBD2 (5 bases). Deletions cut 4 bases from V and 0 bases from J, with 20 bases between. Germline CDR1 is LGHDT and CDR2 is YNNKEL (reference sequence). The CDR3 covers 18 residues. This chain's CDR3 is CASSPYYGLYYSTDTQYF. Here the CDR3 DNA reads TGTGCCAGCAGCCCCTACTACGGACTTTACTATAGCACAGATACGCAGTATTTT.

This clone was picked up one time. The chain joins TRBV11-2 to TRBJ1-2; D unclear. V was pared by 2 bases and J by 4 bases, with 14 bases between. The CDR3 consists of 15 residues. The V gene's germline CDR1 is SGHAT and CDR2 FQNNGV. CDR3 DNA sequence: TGTGCCAGCAGCTTAAACCCCCACGGCGGCTATGGCTACACCTTC. It translates to CASSLNPHGGYGYTF.

This clone was found once. The chain carries TRBV30 and TRBJ2-2; TRBD1 might be the D (5 bases). Germline CDR1 and CDR2: GTSNPN and SVGIG (reference sequence). Between the trimmed V and J ends, which lost 2 bases and 5 bases, there was a span of 12 bases. The CDR3 consists of 14 residues. CDR3 sequence: CAWSSLRVTGELFF. Here the CDR3 DNA reads TGTGCCTGGAGTTCCCTCAGGGTAACCGGGGAGCTGTTTTTT.

The genes are TRBV15 and TRBJ1-2; D call uncertain. The germline CDR1 and CDR2 sequences are LNHNV and YYDKDF (reference sequence). CDR3 length: 15 residues. V gave up 0 bases and J gave up 4 bases, with 12 bases separating them. The CDR3 coding sequence is TGTGCCACCAGCAGAGACGTGACGAATCCCTATGGCTACACCTTC. Amino acid sequence: CATSRDVTNPYGYTF.

The V gene is TRBV9, the J gene TRBJ1-5; D gene ambiguous. Germline-derived CDR1 and CDR2 are SGDLS and YYNGEE. The CDR3 sequence is 14 residues long. The V end was cut by 0 bases, the J end by 0 bases, with 4 bases between. The CDR3 bases are TGTGCCAGCAGCGTAGAACCTAGCAATCAGCCCCAGCATTTT. Translating gives CASSVEPSNQPQHF.

The chain employs TRBV2 and TRBJ2-7, with 10 bases fitting TRBD1. Germline CDR1 and CDR2: SNHLY and FYNNEI. Trimming cost V 4 bases and J 3 bases; bases outside gene matches: 6. This CDR3 contains 15 residues. This chain's CDR3 is CASSAIGQGDYEQYF. The DNA of the CDR3 is TGTGCCAGCAGTGCGATTGGACAGGGGGACTACGAGCAGTACTTC.

The gene calls are TRBV7-3 and TRBJ2-3; TRBD1 agrees at 9 bases. Trimming removed 5 bases from V and 3 bases from J; junction bases left unmatched: 6. The CDR3 runs to 15 residues. From germline, CDR1 is SGHTA and CDR2 FQGTGA. For the CDR3, the DNA is TGTGCCAGCAGCGCAGGGACAGGGAGGACAGATACGCAGTATTTT. It is translated as CASSAGTGRTDTQYF.

The chain uses TRBV3-1 (or the pseudogene TRBV3-2) and TRBJ2-3; TRBD2 matches at 8 bases. The V gene's germline CDR1 is LGHDT and CDR2 YNNKEL (reference sequence). V lost 2 bases and J lost 2; bases outside the gene matches: 6. The CDR3 contains 16 residues. In DNA, the CDR3 is TGTGCCAGCAGCCAATTTGCAGCGGGGGTCACAGATACGCAGTATTTT. This translates into CASSQFAAGVTDTQYF.

The gene calls are TRBV6-6 and TRBJ1-2; D gene uncertain. This CDR3 has 12 amino acids. With 2 bases removed from V and 8 bases from J, the gap between germline ends came to 9 bases. Germline assignment: CDR1 MNHNY and CDR2 SVGAGI (reference sequence). The CDR3 here is CASSYPAEGYTF. The CDR3 coding sequence is TGTGCCAGCAGTTACCCGGCGGAGGGCTACACCTTC.

The V and J genes are TRBV6-2 or TRBV6-3 and TRBJ1-6; D possibly corresponds to TRBD1 (5 bases). The germline V gene encodes CDR1 MNHEY and CDR2 SVGEGT. The CDR3 is 15 amino acids. The V and J ends lost 4 bases and 10 bases respectively, with 17 bases between them. CDR3 DNA: TGTGCCAGCAGTTCCCCTTGGGCAGGGTTATCACCCCTCCACTTT. Its translation: CASSSPWAGLSPLHF.

The chain couples TRBV12-1 to TRBJ2-4; the D segment call TRBD2 is taken from the table without a DNA check. TRBV12-1 is designated a pseudogene. The CDR3 extends over 15 amino acids. The CDR3 loop is CASRVGLAEPNIQYF. DNA for the CDR3: TGTGCCAGCAGAGTAGGACTAGCGGAGCCGAACATTCAGTACTTC.

The rearrangement uses TRBV7-6 and TRBJ2-3; maybe TRBD2 (5 bases). Germline V lookup: CDR1 SGHVS, CDR2 FNYEAQ. V was clipped by 0 bases and J by 1 base, with 11 bases between them. The CDR3 contains 16 residues. CDR3 DNA sequence: TGTGCCAGCAGCTTAGCGGGCGGGCTGGGCACAGATACGCAGTATTTT. It codes for CASSLAGGLGTDTQYF.

The rearrangement uses TRBV5-5 and TRBJ2-7; D unclear. CDR1 is SGHKS, CDR2 YYEKEE, per germline (reference sequence). CDR3 size: 12 residues. Trimming stripped 0 bases from V and 3 bases from J, with 4 bases between. The CDR3 loop is CASSLDVYEQYF. The CDR3 coding sequence is TGTGCCAGCAGCTTGGACGTCTACGAGCAGTACTTC.

This chain connects TRBV27 to TRBJ1-2; 7 bases are shared with TRBD1. Germline V gene data show CDR1 as MNHEY and CDR2 as SMNVEV (reference sequence). V lost 5 bases and J lost 2; bases outside the gene matches: 11. The CDR3 is made up of 16 amino acids. The CDR3 DNA reads as TGTGCCAGCAGTCCATCGGGGGGACAGATAAACTATGGCTACACCTTC. The encoded protein is CASSPSGGQINYGYTF.

The CDR3 is CASSLWQGGLSPLHF. The CDR3 DNA is TGTGCCAGCAGCTTATGGCAGGGGGGGCTTTCACCCCTCCACTTT. The chain joins TRBV7-2 to TRBJ1-6; 7 bases map to TRBD1. The germline V gene encodes CDR1 SGHTA and CDR2 FQGNSA. This CDR3 comprises 15 residues. J gave up 9 bases and V 2 bases, and 7 bases lay outside the gene matches.

The chain is built from TRBV7-9 and TRBJ2-5; either TRBD1 or TRBD2 may supply D (5 bases each). The CDR3 is 15 residues long. The V and J ends lost 1 base and 4 bases respectively, with 13 bases between them. Germline-derived CDR1 and CDR2 are SEHNR and FQNEAQ (reference sequence). This CDR3 reads CASSLVGGVRETQYF. CDR3 nucleotides: TGTGCCAGCAGCTTAGTTGGGGGAGTGAGAGAGACCCAGTACTTC. The variable domain in full, completed from reference TRBV7-9 and TRBJ2-5, reads DTGVSQNPRHKITKRGQNVTFRCDPISEHNRLYWYRQTLGQGPEFLTYFQNEAQLEKSRLLSDRFSAERPKGSFSTLEIQRTEQGDSAMYLCASSLVGGVRETQYFGPGTRLLVL.

The chain uses TRBV6-1 and TRBJ1-2, with no clear D. This CDR3 contains 14 residues. Deletions cut 2 bases from V and 1 base from J, with 8 bases between. Germline assignment: CDR1 MNHNS and CDR2 SASEGT. The CDR3 here is CASSEREINYGYTF. CDR3 nucleotide sequence: TGTGCCAGCAGTGAACGTGAGATTAACTATGGCTACACCTTC.

The chain combines TRBV9 with TRBJ2-7, with 9 bases aligning to TRBD1. This CDR3 is 15 amino acids long. Germline-derived CDR1 and CDR2 are SGDLS and YYNGEE. Trimming at V came to 4 bases and at J to 6 bases, leaving 11 bases not matched to a gene. Here the CDR3 reads CASSSTPGQGGEQYF. CDR3 bases: TGTGCCAGCAGCTCTACTCCGGGACAGGGTGGCGAGCAGTACTTC.

The chain is built from TRBV3-1 (or the pseudogene TRBV3-2) and TRBJ1-6, with D hard to call. Trimming cost V 0 bases and J 8 bases, with 11 bases left between them. Germline V gene data show CDR1 as LGHDT and CDR2 as YNNKEL (reference sequence). The CDR3 runs 15 residues. The CDR3 bases are TGTGCCAGCAGCCAAGAGGAGTTGAGGGATTCACCCCTCCACTTT. This codes for CASSQEELRDSPLHF.

The rearrangement uses TRBV5-1 and TRBJ2-6; no definite D call. The ends were cut back, 2 bases at V and 1 base at J, with 10 bases in the middle. This CDR3 is 16 amino acids long. Germline CDR1 and CDR2: SGHRS and YFSETQ. CDR3 nucleotide sequence: TGCGCCAGCAGCTTCACTCTTGGGTCTGGGGCCAACGTCCTGACTTTC. This encodes CASSFTLGSGANVLTF.

The rearrangement joins TRBV18 to TRBJ2-1, with D unresolved. The CDR3 loop spans 14 amino acids. The germline V gene has CDR1 KGHSH and CDR2 LQKENI. Trimming removed 3 bases at V and 10 bases at J, with 16 bases between. Here the CDR3 reads CASSPLTPDREQFF. For the CDR3, the DNA is TGTGCCAGCTCACCCTTGACTCCCGATCGAGAGCAGTTCTTC.

The rearrangement joins TRBV19 to TRBJ1-1; D not resolved. Between the trimmed V and J ends, which lost 3 bases and 1 base, there was a span of 6 bases. CDR1 LNHDA and CDR2 SQIVND come from the germline V gene (reference sequence). The length of the CDR3 is 13 residues. The CDR3 DNA sequence: TGTGCCAGTAGTATTGCCAGGAACACTGAAGCTTTCTTT. Translation gives CASSIARNTEAFF.

This chain links TRBV30 with TRBJ1-2; D possibly corresponds to TRBD1 (6 bases). This CDR3 spans 14 amino acids. V shed 0 bases and J shed 7 bases, with 15 bases lying between them. Looked up from germline, CDR1 is GTSNPN and CDR2 is SVGIG (reference sequence). In DNA, the CDR3 is TGTGCCTGGAGTGTACAGGGACGCGGGGCTGGCTACACCTTC. This gives the protein CAWSVQGRGAGYTF.

The rearrangement links TRBV20-1 to TRBJ2-1, with 9 positions matching TRBD1. The ends lost 8 bases at V and 9 bases at J; junction bases unmatched: 5. Germline-derived CDR1 and CDR2 are DFQATT and SNEGSKA (reference sequence). The CDR3 is made up of 11 amino acids. The CDR3 sequence: CSPNRGLEQFF. The CDR3 DNA sequence: TGCAGTCCCAACAGGGGGCTTGAGCAGTTCTTC.

This chain uses TRBV5-1 with TRBJ2-3; TRBD2 matches at 13 bases. This CDR3 contains 19 residues. Germline-derived CDR1 and CDR2 are SGHRS and YFSETQ. The V and J ends lost 4 bases and 0 bases, in that order; junction bases with no gene match: 11. CDR3 nucleotides: TGCGCCAGCAGCCCGTGGGGACTAGCGGGATTATATAGCACAGATACGCAGTATTTT. This encodes CASSPWGLAGLYSTDTQYF.